This T cell receptor beta chain derives from a study of response to subunit inactivated influenza vaccine (dated by TCRdb to the late 2010s). Concerning the study at large: To follow how T cells responded to a trivalent subunit inactivated influenza vaccine, the researchers relied on deep quantitative profiling of the T cell receptor repertoire. What the work shows at the level of the full study, not this receptor alone: According to the authors, only a limited number of new T cells may be recruited by each seasonal influenza vaccination.

From the germline V gene, CDR1 is KGHDR and CDR2 is SFDVKD. V gives up 1 base and J gives up 3 bases, and the segment between their germline ends measures 3 bases. Including cysteine and phenylalanine, the CDR3 has 13 amino acids. Only CDR3 DNA remains: 39 bases, in frame from the first base. Concerning this clonotype itself: Which antigen it targets is not known. No qualities accompany the bases; no much larger clone lies one base away.

To prepare the library, RT-PCR was applied. The data were produced on an Illumina HiSeq 2500. The public reads were quality trimmed at Q25 with fastp and then assembled into clones with MiXCR by TCRdb, keeping productive beta chains. Every entry covers one CDR3 protein and lists the most common genes and DNA from its rows. Across this sample there are 860,000 or so distinct CDR3 sequences, with 21% seen only once. The ten most abundant clones make up about 9.4% of the sample. The sample in question was PBMCs from blood, obtained about 5 days after vaccination. The TCR originated in a man aged 50-59 years who received an inactivated influenza vaccine. Donor details come from another sample of the same person, matched by shared clones. The rearranged chain carries TRBV24-1 and TRBJ1-5; a confident D gene designation cannot be given. The nucleotides are TGTGCCACCAGTGATTTCGACAATCAGCCCCAGCATTTT. The encoded protein is CATSDFDNQPQHF.